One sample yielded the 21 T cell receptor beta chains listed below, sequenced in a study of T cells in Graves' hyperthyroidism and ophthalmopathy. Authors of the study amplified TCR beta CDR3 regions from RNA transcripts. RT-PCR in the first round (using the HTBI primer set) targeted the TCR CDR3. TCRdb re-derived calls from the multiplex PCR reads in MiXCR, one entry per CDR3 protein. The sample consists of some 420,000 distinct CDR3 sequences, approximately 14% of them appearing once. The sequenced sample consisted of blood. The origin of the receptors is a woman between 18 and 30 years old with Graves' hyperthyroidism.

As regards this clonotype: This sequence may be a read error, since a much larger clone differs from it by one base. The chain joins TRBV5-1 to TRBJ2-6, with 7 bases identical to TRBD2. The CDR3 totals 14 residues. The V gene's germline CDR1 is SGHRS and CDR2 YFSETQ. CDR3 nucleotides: TGCGCCGGCAGTGCGGGGGCTGGGGCCAACGTCCTGACTTTC. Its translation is CAGSAGAGANVLTF. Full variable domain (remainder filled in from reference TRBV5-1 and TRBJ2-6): KAGVTQTPRYLIKTRGQQVTLSCSPISGHRSVSWYQQTPGQGLQFLFEYFSETQRNKGNFPGRFSGRQFSNSRSEMNVSTLELGDSALYLCAGSAGAGANVLTFGAGSRLTVL.

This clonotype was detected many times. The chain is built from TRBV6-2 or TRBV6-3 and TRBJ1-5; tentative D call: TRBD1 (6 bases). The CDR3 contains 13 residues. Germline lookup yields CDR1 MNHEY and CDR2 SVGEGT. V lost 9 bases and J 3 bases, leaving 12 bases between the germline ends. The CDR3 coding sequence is TGTGCCAGTTTGGGGGACATCAATCAGCCCCAGCATTTT. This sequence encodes CASLGDINQPQHF.

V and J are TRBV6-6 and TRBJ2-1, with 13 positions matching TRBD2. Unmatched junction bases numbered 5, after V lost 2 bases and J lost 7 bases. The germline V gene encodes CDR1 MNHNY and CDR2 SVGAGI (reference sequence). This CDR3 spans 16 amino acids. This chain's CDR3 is CASSYLLAGGPNEQFF. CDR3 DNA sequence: TGTGCCAGCAGTTACCTACTAGCGGGAGGGCCTAATGAGCAGTTCTTC.

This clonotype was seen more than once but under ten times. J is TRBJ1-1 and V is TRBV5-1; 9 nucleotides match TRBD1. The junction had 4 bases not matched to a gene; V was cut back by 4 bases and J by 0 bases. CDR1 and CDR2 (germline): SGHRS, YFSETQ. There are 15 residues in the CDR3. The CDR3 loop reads CASSTQGALNTEAFF. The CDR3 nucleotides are TGCGCCAGCAGCACACAGGGGGCGTTGAACACTGAAGCTTTCTTT.

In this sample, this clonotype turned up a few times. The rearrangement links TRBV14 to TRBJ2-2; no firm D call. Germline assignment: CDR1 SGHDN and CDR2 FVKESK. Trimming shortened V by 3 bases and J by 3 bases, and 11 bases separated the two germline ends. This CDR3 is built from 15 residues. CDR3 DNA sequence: TGTGCCAGCAGCCACTCACACCAATACACCGGGGAGCTGTTTTTT. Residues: CASSHSHQYTGELFF.

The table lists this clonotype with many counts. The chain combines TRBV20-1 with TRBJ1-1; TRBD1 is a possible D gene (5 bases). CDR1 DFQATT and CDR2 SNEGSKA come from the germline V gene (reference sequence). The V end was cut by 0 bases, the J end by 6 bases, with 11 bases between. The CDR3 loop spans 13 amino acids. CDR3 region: CSARDQGLAEAFF. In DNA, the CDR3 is TGCAGTGCTAGAGATCAGGGTTTGGCTGAAGCTTTCTTT.

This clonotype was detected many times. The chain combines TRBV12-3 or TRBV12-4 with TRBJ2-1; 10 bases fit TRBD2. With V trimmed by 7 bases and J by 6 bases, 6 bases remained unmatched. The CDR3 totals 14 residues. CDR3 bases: TGTGCCAGCACTAGCGGGAGAGCGAGCAATGAGCAGTTCTTC. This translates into CASTSGRASNEQFF.

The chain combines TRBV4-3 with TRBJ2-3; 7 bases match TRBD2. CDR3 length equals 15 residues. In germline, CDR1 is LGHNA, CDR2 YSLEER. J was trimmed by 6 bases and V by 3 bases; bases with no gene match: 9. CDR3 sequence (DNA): TGCGCCAGCAGCCAGGTCTCGCGGGAGTTCGATACGCAGTATTTT. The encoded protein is CASSQVSREFDTQYF.

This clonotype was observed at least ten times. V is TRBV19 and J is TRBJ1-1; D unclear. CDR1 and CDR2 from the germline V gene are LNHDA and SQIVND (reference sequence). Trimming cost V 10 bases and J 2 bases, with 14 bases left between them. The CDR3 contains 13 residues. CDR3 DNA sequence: TGTGCCACCCGAATGGGGAGCAACACTGAAGCTTTCTTT. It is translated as CATRMGSNTEAFF.

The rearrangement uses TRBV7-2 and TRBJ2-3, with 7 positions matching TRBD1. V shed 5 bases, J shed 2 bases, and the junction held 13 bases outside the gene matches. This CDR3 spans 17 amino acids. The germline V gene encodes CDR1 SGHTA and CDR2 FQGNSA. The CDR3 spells CASSAQKDRIHTDTQYF. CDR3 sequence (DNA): TGTGCCAGCAGCGCCCAAAAGGACAGGATACACACAGATACGCAGTATTTT.

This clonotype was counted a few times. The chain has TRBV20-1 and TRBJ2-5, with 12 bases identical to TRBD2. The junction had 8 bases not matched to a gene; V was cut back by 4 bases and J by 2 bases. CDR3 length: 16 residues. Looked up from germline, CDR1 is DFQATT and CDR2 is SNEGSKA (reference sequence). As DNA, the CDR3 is TGCAGTGCTATTTTCGACGGACTAGCGGGACAAGAGACCCAGTACTTC. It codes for CSAIFDGLAGQETQYF.

CDR3 nucleotides: TGTGCCAGCAGTTTATCGGTCGGCAGGGGCGGTAATTCACCCCTCCACTTT. Translation gives CASSLSVGRGGNSPLHF. The genes are TRBV27 and TRBJ1-6; D may be TRBD1 (6 bases). The germline V and J ends were trimmed by 0 bases and 6 bases, with 15 bases remaining between them. The germline CDR1 and CDR2 sequences are MNHEY and SMNVEV (reference sequence). This CDR3 comprises 17 residues.

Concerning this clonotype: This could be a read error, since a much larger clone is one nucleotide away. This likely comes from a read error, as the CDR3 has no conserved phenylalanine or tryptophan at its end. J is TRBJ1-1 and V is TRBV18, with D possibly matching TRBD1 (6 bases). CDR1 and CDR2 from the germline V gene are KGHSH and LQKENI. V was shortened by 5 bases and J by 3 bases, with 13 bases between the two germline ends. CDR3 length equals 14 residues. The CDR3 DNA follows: TGTGCCAGCTCAACACAGGGCGCCGACACTGAAGCTTTCTCT. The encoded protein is CASSTQGADTEAFS.

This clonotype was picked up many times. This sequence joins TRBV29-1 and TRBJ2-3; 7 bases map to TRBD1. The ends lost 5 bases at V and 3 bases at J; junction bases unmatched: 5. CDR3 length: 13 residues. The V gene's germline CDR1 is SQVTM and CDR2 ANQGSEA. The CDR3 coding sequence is TGCAGCGTTTACAGGGGTGATACAGATACGCAGTATTTT. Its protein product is CSVYRGDTDTQYF.

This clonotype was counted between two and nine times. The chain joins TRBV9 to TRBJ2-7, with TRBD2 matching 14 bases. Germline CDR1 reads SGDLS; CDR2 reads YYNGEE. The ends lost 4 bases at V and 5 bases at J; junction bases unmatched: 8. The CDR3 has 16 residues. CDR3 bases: TGTGCCAGCAGCCCAAGACTAGCGGGAGGGTTCGACGAGCAGTACTTC. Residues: CASSPRLAGGFDEQYF.

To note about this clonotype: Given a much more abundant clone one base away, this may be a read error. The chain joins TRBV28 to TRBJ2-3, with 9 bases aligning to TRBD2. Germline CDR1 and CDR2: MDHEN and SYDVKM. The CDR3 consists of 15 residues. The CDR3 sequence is CVSHLSGSPTDTQYF. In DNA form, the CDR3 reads TGTGTCAGCCACCTTAGCGGGAGCCCCACAGATACGCAGTATTTT.

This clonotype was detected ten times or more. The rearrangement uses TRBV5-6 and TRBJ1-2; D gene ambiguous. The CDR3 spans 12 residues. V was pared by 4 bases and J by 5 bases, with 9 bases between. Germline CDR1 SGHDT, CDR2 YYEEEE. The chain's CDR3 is CASSDRTYGYTF. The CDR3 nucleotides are TGTGCCAGCAGCGACCGGACTTATGGCTACACCTTC. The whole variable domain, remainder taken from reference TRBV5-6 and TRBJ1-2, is DAGVTQSPTHLIKTRGQQVTLRCSPKSGHDTVSWYQQALGQGPQFIFQYYEEEERQRGNFPDRFSGHQFPNYSSELNVNALLLGDSALYLCASSDRTYGYTFGSGTRLTVV.

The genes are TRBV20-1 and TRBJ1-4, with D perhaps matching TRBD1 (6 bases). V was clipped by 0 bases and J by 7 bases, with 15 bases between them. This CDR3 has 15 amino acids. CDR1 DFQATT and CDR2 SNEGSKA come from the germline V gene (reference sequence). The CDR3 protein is CSARDGRARGEKLFF. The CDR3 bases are TGCAGTGCTAGAGATGGCAGGGCCAGGGGTGAAAAACTGTTTTTT.

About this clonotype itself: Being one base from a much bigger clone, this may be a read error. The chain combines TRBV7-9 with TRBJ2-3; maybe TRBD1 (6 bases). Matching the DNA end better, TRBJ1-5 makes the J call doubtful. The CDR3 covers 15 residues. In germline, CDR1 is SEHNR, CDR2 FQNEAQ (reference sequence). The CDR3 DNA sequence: TGTGCCAGCAGCCGGGAACAGGGAGTAACAGATACGCAGCATTTT. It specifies CASSREQGVTDTQHF.

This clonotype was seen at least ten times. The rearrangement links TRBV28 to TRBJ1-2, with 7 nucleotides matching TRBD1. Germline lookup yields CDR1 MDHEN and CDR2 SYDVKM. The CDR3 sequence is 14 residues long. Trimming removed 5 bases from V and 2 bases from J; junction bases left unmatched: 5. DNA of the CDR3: TGTGCCAGCAGTCTACCGGACAGGAACTATGGCTACACCTTC. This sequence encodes CASSLPDRNYGYTF.

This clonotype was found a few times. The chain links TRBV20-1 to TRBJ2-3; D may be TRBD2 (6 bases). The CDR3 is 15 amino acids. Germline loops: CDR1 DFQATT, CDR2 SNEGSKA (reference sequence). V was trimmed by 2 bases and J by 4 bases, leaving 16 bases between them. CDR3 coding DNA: TGCAGTGCTAGACGTCCTGGCGGGACCTCAGATACGCAGTATTTT. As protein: CSARRPGGTSDTQYF.